This TCR beta chain emerged from a study of blood T cell repertoires in COVID-19 (dated by TCRdb to about 2020). Some background on the complete study: Samples covering the acute and convalescent phases of COVID-19 were provided by collaborators in the United States, Italy and Spain. The sample metadata nearly always contained a de-identified subject ID, COVID-19 status, age in years and sex. Where HLA class I and class II types were available, the types were taken from metadata supplied by the sample provider, not from assay-based typing. Samples were obtained from the ongoing ImmuneRACE study (first 160 participants) and from some 1,200 subjects provided by 6 global collaborators. The material from the prospective study consisted of cDNA or gDNA derived from T cells, B-cell-depleted T cells, or PBMCs. Subjects who had been exposed to COVID-19, were actively infected with it, or had recovered from it provided the deeply sampled blood TCRbeta repertoires that made up the dataset. A freely available public database, intended as a resource for researchers studying the immune response to SARS-CoV-2, is where the repertoires were released. Broad study findings and their caveats: How much clinical and demographic metadata was included differed by source and by participant, and the metadata was provided uncurated.

This clone was observed once. What antigen it recognizes has not been identified. It has no much larger one-base neighbor in the sample; base qualities were not kept. Germline trimming: 0 bases from V, 4 bases from J; junction bases outside gene matches: 11. Taken from the germline V gene (reference sequence), the CDR1 and CDR2 loops are SGHNT and YYREEE. Counted from cysteine to phenylalanine, this CDR3 has 17 amino acids. Of the read, only the CDR3 DNA is kept; its 51 bases are in frame from base 1. The immunoSEQ Assay, a bias-controlled multiplex PCR, was used to amplify TCRbeta CDR3 regions from genomic DNA. Under the source paper's analysis protocol: Within the assay, amplification of reference gene primers was used to estimate how many nucleated cells each sample contained. Sequence reads were collapsed and filtered to measure the absolute abundance of every unique TCRbeta CDR3 rearrangement. For each sample, productive Simpson clonality was calculated as the square root of Simpson's diversity index across productive rearrangements. TCRdb took over this immuneACCESS table, retaining in-frame rearrangements with V and J assigned. Such tables are incomplete; in checked studies, under half of the missing clones stem from an unresolved V gene, and the remainder is unexplained. V, J and clone size are those of that table, while D and trimming were read from the DNA. For this sample the table gives fewer than 250,000 clones, of which 88% were detected only once. The ten largest clones add up to approximately 1.8% of the sample.

Collaborating institutions collected whole blood in K2EDTA tubes following their own protocols. For TCRbeta analysis, collaborators shipped samples in one of three forms: frozen whole blood, isolated PBMCs, or DNA extracted from either of those sample types. The rearrangement combines TRBV5-4 with TRBJ2-5; 8 of the junction bases match TRBD2. The receptor's source is a man between 65 and 85 years old with acute or convalescent COVID-19. The sample taken for sequencing was peripheral blood. For the CDR3, the sequence is CASSLGLGGLAGETQYF. The DNA is as follows: TGTGCCAGCAGCTTGGGCCTGGGGGGGCTAGCGGGAGAGACCCAGTACTTC. The full variable domain, with segments outside the CDR3 supplied by the reference TRBV5-4 and TRBJ2-5 proteins, appears as ETGVTQSPTHLIKTRGQQVTLRCSSQSGHNTVSWYQQALGQGPQFIFQYYREEENGRGNFPPRFSGLQFPNYSSELNVNALELDDSALYLCASSLGLGGLAGETQYFGPGTRLLVL.